These T cell receptor beta chains were read from a single sample in a study of blood T cell repertoires in COVID-19. The data were produced by immunoSEQ multiplex PCR, yet TCRdb's version contains in-frame clones alone and is incomplete. The table shows over 60,000 clones, with approximately 91% occurring only once. The material sequenced was peripheral blood. These receptors came from a man between 65 and 79 years old with active or convalescent COVID-19. The CDR3 runs from the conserved cysteine through the conserved F or W. A D gene is named only where the DNA matches it firmly. Only some rows state a clone size, as once, few, many or a class for expanded clones.

len	v_gene	abundance	j_gene	d_gene	CDR3aa	CDR3nt
18	TRBV5-5	NA	TRBJ2-2	NA	CASSYQWGQMTSPGELFF	TGTGCCAGCAGTTATCAATGGGGACAGATGACTAGTCCCGGGGAGCTGTTTTTT
13	TRBV19	NA	TRBJ2-7	NA	CASSRDISYEQYF	TGTGCCAGTAGTCGGGATATATCCTACGAGCAGTACTTC
14	TRBV18	NA	TRBJ2-7	TRBD1	CASSRGTGPYEQYF	TGTGCCAGCTCACGGGGGACAGGACCCTACGAGCAGTACTTC
17	TRBV28	NA	TRBJ1-5	NA	CASSPLSNTYSNQPQHF	TGTGCCAGCAGTCCCCTGTCCAATACTTATAGCAATCAGCCCCAGCATTTT
11	TRBV20-1	NA	TRBJ1-1	NA	CSLPRNTEAFF	TGCAGTCTTCCCAGGAACACTGAAGCTTTCTTT
14	TRBV5-8	NA	TRBJ2-3	NA	CASSYQGETDTQYF	TGTGCCAGCAGCTACCAGGGCGAGACAGATACGCAGTATTTT
18	TRBV5-4	NA	TRBJ2-5	TRBD1	CASSLAPAGTGGQETQYF	TGTGCCAGCAGCTTGGCGCCCGCCGGGACAGGGGGCCAAGAGACCCAGTACTTC
14	TRBV6-5	NA	TRBJ2-7	NA	CASSYGGKDYEQYF	TGTGCCAGCAGTTACGGCGGGAAAGACTACGAGCAGTACTTC
15	TRBV6-6	few	TRBJ1-5	TRBD1	CASNRGQPQGQPQHF	TGTGCCAGCAACAGGGGACAGCCCCAGGGCCAGCCCCAGCATTTT
16	TRBV19	once	TRBJ2-5	TRBD2	CASSRREGLRQETQYF	TGTGCCAGTAGTCGTCGGGAGGGCCTGCGACAAGAGACCCAGTACTTC
12	TRBV7-3	NA	TRBJ2-3	NA	CASSPAGDTQYF	TGTGCCAGCAGCCCCGCGGGGGATACGCAGTATTTT
13	TRBV29-1	NA	TRBJ1-3	NA	CSVSSRSGNTIYF	TGCAGCGTGAGTAGCCGCTCTGGAAACACCATATATTTT
21	TRBV27	NA	TRBJ2-3	TRBD2	CASSLSMATSGLQFSTDTQYF	TGTGCCAGCAGTTTATCGATGGCAACTAGCGGGCTTCAGTTTAGCACAGATACGCAGTATTTT
15	TRBV9	NA	TRBJ2-7	TRBD1	CASSLDGQGTYEQYF	TGTGCCAGCAGCTTAGACGGACAGGGCACCTACGAGCAGTACTTC
16	TRBV9	NA	TRBJ2-3	TRBD2	CASSVGVAGGTDTQYF	TGTGCCAGCAGCGTAGGAGTAGCGGGGGGGACAGATACGCAGTATTTT
15	TRBV7-3	few	TRBJ2-1	TRBD1	CASSLMTGAYNEQFF	TGTGCCAGCAGCTTAATGACAGGGGCCTACAATGAGCAGTTCTTC
16	TRBV6-1	NA	TRBJ2-6	TRBD1	CASSAQGAAGANVLTF	TGTGCCAGCAGTGCCCAGGGGGCGGCTGGGGCCAACGTCCTGACTTTC
14	TRBV2	NA	TRBJ1-4	TRBD1	CASRADRTNEKLFF	TGTGCCAGCAGGGCGGACAGGACCAATGAAAAACTGTTTTTT
17	TRBV7-6	once	TRBJ2-7	TRBD2	CASSLGVSGTGSYEQYF	TGTGCCAGCAGCTTAGGGGTTAGCGGGACTGGCTCCTACGAGCAGTACTTC
15	TRBV9	once	TRBJ2-2	TRBD2	CASSISGRTDGELFF	TGTGCCAGCAGCATAAGCGGGAGGACGGACGGGGAGCTGTTTTTT
13	TRBV2	medium-sized	TRBJ2-7	NA	CATTSRDSYEQYF	TGTGCCACCACAAGCCGGGACTCCTACGAGCAGTACTTC
15	TRBV9	NA	TRBJ2-7	NA	CASSVATGGVYEQYF	TGTGCCAGCAGCGTAGCTACCGGAGGGGTCTACGAGCAGTACTTC
16	TRBV3-1/TRBV3-2	few	TRBJ1-3	NA	CASSRNSIASGNTIYF	TGTGCCAGCAGCCGTAATTCTATCGCCTCTGGAAACACCATATATTTT
13	TRBV2	NA	TRBJ1-6	TRBD1	CATLTGGEGSLHF	TGTGCCACCTTAACAGGGGGCGAGGGGTCCCTCCACTTT
15	TRBV27	NA	TRBJ1-4	NA	CASSRTGSQDEKLFF	TGTGCCAGCAGTCGAACTGGATCACAGGATGAAAAACTGTTTTTT
15	TRBV6-6	NA	TRBJ2-4	NA	CASSSGNLAKNIQYF	TGTGCCAGCAGTTCCGGGAACCTAGCCAAAAACATTCAGTACTTC
16	TRBV11-2	NA	TRBJ1-6	TRBD1	CASSYFGTGYNSPLHF	TGTGCCAGCAGCTACTTCGGGACAGGGTATAATTCACCCCTCCACTTT
13	TRBV13	NA	TRBJ1-2	NA	CASSTRTVYGYTF	TGTGCCAGCAGCACACGGACAGTCTATGGCTACACCTTC
13	TRBV6-5	NA	TRBJ1-2	NA	CASSRRDIYGYTF	TGTGCCAGCAGCCGTAGGGACATTTATGGCTACACCTTC
14	TRBV5-1	NA	TRBJ1-1	NA	CASSLGQQNTEAFF	TGCGCCAGCAGCTTGGGACAGCAGAACACTGAAGCTTTCTTT
17	TRBV5-4	NA	TRBJ2-1	NA	CASSLEADLRPYNEQFF	TGTGCCAGCAGCTTGGAAGCCGACTTACGCCCTTACAATGAGCAGTTCTTC
13	TRBV28	NA	TRBJ2-1	TRBD1	CASSQSDRGEQFF	TGTGCCAGCAGCCAATCGGACAGGGGTGAGCAGTTCTTC
15	TRBV19	NA	TRBJ1-2	TRBD1	CASSITPTGGHGYTF	TGTGCCAGTAGTATAACCCCGACAGGGGGCCATGGCTACACCTTC
13	TRBV5-6	NA	TRBJ2-1	NA	CASSVRDTVMQFF	TGTGCCAGCAGCGTCCGGGACACGGTAATGCAGTTCTTC
15	TRBV3-1/TRBV3-2	NA	TRBJ2-5	NA	CASSQDAQAGETQYF	TGTGCCAGCAGCCAAGATGCACAGGCTGGGGAGACCCAGTACTTC
15	TRBV19	NA	TRBJ2-1	TRBD2	CASSIAGLGAHEQFF	TGTGCCAGTAGTATTGCGGGACTAGGAGCCCATGAGCAGTTCTTC
13	TRBV6-2/TRBV6-3	few	TRBJ2-2	NA	CASSHKGAGELFF	TGTGCCAGCAGTCACAAGGGAGCCGGGGAGCTGTTTTTT
13	TRBV30	NA	TRBJ2-1	TRBD2	CAWRTSGVNEQFF	TGTGCCTGGCGGACTAGCGGGGTTAATGAGCAGTTCTTC
14	TRBV7-6	NA	TRBJ2-7	NA	CASSGSGELGEQYF	TGTGCCAGCAGCGGCAGCGGCGAACTAGGGGAGCAGTACTTC
14	TRBV9	NA	TRBJ2-2	NA	CASSVTVNTGELFF	TGTGCCAGCAGCGTAACGGTGAACACCGGGGAGCTGTTTTTT
14	TRBV3-1/TRBV3-2	NA	TRBJ1-1	TRBD1	CASSRRDRGTEAFF	TGTGCCAGCAGCCGCCGGGACAGGGGAACTGAAGCTTTCTTT
14	TRBV6-5	few	TRBJ2-7	TRBD2	CATQTSGYSYEQYF	TGTGCCACCCAAACTAGCGGGTACTCCTACGAGCAGTACTTC
22	TRBV4-2	few	TRBJ2-6	TRBD1	CASSQEDRGRGLIQSGANVLTF	TGTGCCAGCAGCCAAGAAGATAGGGGCAGGGGGCTTATCCAGTCTGGGGCCAACGTCCTGACTTTC
16	TRBV6-1	NA	TRBJ2-3	NA	CASSESGGGSTDTQYF	TGTGCCAGCAGTGAAAGCGGCGGAGGAAGCACAGATACGCAGTATTTT
13	TRBV27	NA	TRBJ2-7	TRBD2	CASSLVGRDEQYF	TGTGCCAGCAGTCTAGTGGGGAGGGACGAGCAGTACTTC